These T cell receptor beta chains were read from a single sample in a study of esophageal squamous cell carcinoma under preoperative chemotherapy. TCRdb re-derived calls from the PCR reads in MiXCR, one entry per CDR3 protein. The profile shows 5,000 to 7,500 distinct CDR3 sequences, approximately 31% of them singletons. This sample was gathered from a patient given preoperative chemotherapy. All receptors derive from a human donor with esophageal squamous cell carcinoma. The donor label of this sample is uncertain. CDR3s include the opening cysteine and the closing phenylalanine or tryptophan. Each record gives: J gene, V gene, clone size, D gene, CDR3 DNA, CDR3 protein. A D gene is named only where the DNA matches it firmly. Not every row has a clone size; where given, it reads once, few, many or a size class.

TRBJ2-1,TRBV12-3/TRBV12-4,medium-sized,TRBD2,TGTGCCAGCAGTTTAGCTGCGGCGGGAGGGCCCCCTCGGGAGCAGTTCTTC,CASSLAAAGGPPREQFF
TRBJ2-5,TRBV10-3,many,.,TGTGCCATCAGTGAGTCGAGTCGAGGACACCAAGAGACCCAGTACTTC,CAISESSRGHQETQYF
TRBJ2-3,TRBV6-1,.,.,TGTGCCAGCAGTAAGGTACGGGAGTCAGATACGCAGTATTTT,CASSKVRESDTQYF
TRBJ2-7,TRBV6-1,.,TRBD2,TGTGCCAGCACTGAAATACGTAGCGGGAGCTACGAGCAGTACTTC,CASTEIRSGSYEQYF
TRBJ1-1,TRBV12-3/TRBV12-4,.,.,TGTGCCAGCAGTCTTCACCGGGACATTGAAGCTGGCTTT,CASSLHRDIEAGF
TRBJ2-5,TRBV12-3/TRBV12-4,.,TRBD2,TGTGCCAGCAGCCTTTCGGGAGGTGAGCGGTTGTTC,CASSLSGGERLF
TRBJ2-1,TRBV11-3,medium-sized,TRBD2,TGTGCCAGCAGTTTCCTCCTAGCGGGAGAGCAGTTCTTC,CASSFLLAGEQFF
TRBJ2-1,TRBV7-8,medium-sized,TRBD1,TGTGCCAGCAGCTTACAAGGACAGGCGAAAAACAATGAGCAGTTCTTC,CASSLQGQAKNNEQFF
TRBJ2-7,TRBV25-1,few,.,TGTGCCAGCGGCCTCACAGGGTATGGATACGAGCAGTACTTC,CASGLTGYGYEQYF
TRBJ2-1,TRBV7-2,.,.,TGTGCCAGGAGCCTCCGGAGGACGGGAGGGGGCGATGAGCAGTTCTTC,CARSLRRTGGGDEQFF
TRBJ2-1,TRBV7-2,.,TRBD2,TGTGCCAGCAGCCTCGGTATGACGGGGGGGGGCGATGACCAGGTCTTC,CASSLGMTGGGDDQVF
TRBJ2-1,TRBV6-5,many,TRBD2,TGTGCCAGCAGTTACGCCCCCTCACTGGGGGGGGAGCAGTTCTTC,CASSYAPSLGGEQFF
TRBJ2-7,TRBV6-1,.,.,TGTGCCAGCAGGCCGACGGGTGGAAAGGGGTACGAGCAGTACTTC,CASRPTGGKGYEQYF
TRBJ2-5,TRBV6-1,once,.,TGTGCCAGCAGTGAGGTCTGTGGGAGCTGGGGGGAGCAGTACTTC,CASSEVCGSWGEQYF
TRBJ2-3,TRBV10-3,few,.,TGTGCCATCAGTGGCAACGCTCGGAGAGATACGCAGTATTTT,CAISGNARRDTQYF
TRBJ1-5,TRBV12-3/TRBV12-4,few,.,TGTGCCAGCAGTTTGTCCTATAGCAATCAGCCCCAGCATTTT,CASSLSYSNQPQHF
TRBJ2-1,TRBV5-4,medium-sized,TRBD2,TGTGCCAGCAGCTTTGGACTAGCGGGAGTTTTCGGGTACAATGAGCAGTTCTTC,CASSFGLAGVFGYNEQFF
TRBJ2-7,TRBV6-5,medium-sized,.,TGTGCCAGCAGTTACAAGCGGAGGGACGAGCAGTACTTC,CASSYKRRDEQYF
TRBJ2-1,TRBV11-3,.,TRBD2,TGTGCCAGCAGCCGGACTAGTAATGAGCGGTGCTTC,CASSRTSNERCF
TRBJ2-7,TRBV27,.,.,TGTGCCAGGAGTGGGGGAGCAGGGGGGAGCTCCTACAATGAGCAGTACTTC,CARSGGAGGSSYNEQYF
TRBJ2-5,TRBV27,large,TRBD1,TGTGCCAGCAGTTGGGACAGGGGTTGGGAGACCCAGTACTTC,CASSWDRGWETQYF
TRBJ2-7,TRBV12-3/TRBV12-4,many,.,TGTGCCAGCAGCCTGCAGGGAAACAATGAGCAGTACTTC,CASSLQGNNEQYF
TRBJ1-6,TRBV12-3/TRBV12-4,many,.,TGTGCCAGCAGCCCGGGGACAAATTCACCCCTCCACTTT,CASSPGTNSPLHF
TRBJ2-1,TRBV11-3,.,.,TGTGCCAGCAGCGCGGGGCAGGGGGGGCAGAATGAGCAGTTCTTC,CASSAGQGGQNEQFF
TRBJ2-5,TRBV5-1,few,.,TGCGCCAGCAGCTTGGAGGGTTTGGAGACCCAGTACTTC,CASSLEGLETQYF
TRBJ2-1,TRBV11-2,many,TRBD2,TGTACCAGCAGCTCGCCCCTTCCGTTGGGCGGGAGGGAGCAGTTCTTC,CTSSSPLPLGGREQFF